This T cell receptor (beta chain) was sequenced during a study of PD-1 blockade in classical Hodgkin lymphoma. Study observations and caveats: Nivolumab initiated under 1 year post-ASCT led to patient exclusion. Unlike CD8+ TCR diversity, which did not rise significantly by C4D1, CD4+ TCR diversity did. No one has yet defined what causes the repertoire differences, which may be disease activity or prior therapy.

Time point denoted: cycle 4 day 1 (C4D1), after around six weeks of nivolumab. After autologous stem cell transplantation all patients relapsed, and prior brentuximab vedotin exposure differed between cohorts. Magnetic depletion of unwanted cells isolated CD4+ T cells from thawed PBMCs. Best response was recorded as complete response, partial response or progressive disease. Sequencing was performed with immunoSEQ multiplex PCR; in TCRdb, only in-frame clones are kept and a portion is missing. This table has around 13,000 clones, 85% to 90% appearing once. On this clone: Antigen: not known. The same CDR3 also results from other DNA sequences found in this sample.

This TCR derives from a human donor with classical Hodgkin lymphoma. The starting material was CD4+ T cells from blood, obtained before the fourth cycle of nivolumab.

The CDR3 DNA follows: TGTGCCAGCACGCCGGGCTACACTGAAGCTTTCTTT. Protein product: CASTPGYTEAFF. J is TRBJ1-1 and V is TRBV28; D gene uncertain. With 7 bases removed from V and 3 bases from J, the gap between germline ends came to 9 bases. The V gene's germline CDR1 is MDHEN and CDR2 SYDVKM. This CDR3 contains 12 residues. Full variable domain (missing parts from reference TRBV28 and TRBJ1-1): DVKVTQSSRYLVKRTGEKVFLECVQDMDHENMFWYRQDPGLGLRLIYFSYDVKMKEKGDIPEGYSVSREKKERFSLILESASTNQTSMYLCASTPGYTEAFFGQGTRLTVV.